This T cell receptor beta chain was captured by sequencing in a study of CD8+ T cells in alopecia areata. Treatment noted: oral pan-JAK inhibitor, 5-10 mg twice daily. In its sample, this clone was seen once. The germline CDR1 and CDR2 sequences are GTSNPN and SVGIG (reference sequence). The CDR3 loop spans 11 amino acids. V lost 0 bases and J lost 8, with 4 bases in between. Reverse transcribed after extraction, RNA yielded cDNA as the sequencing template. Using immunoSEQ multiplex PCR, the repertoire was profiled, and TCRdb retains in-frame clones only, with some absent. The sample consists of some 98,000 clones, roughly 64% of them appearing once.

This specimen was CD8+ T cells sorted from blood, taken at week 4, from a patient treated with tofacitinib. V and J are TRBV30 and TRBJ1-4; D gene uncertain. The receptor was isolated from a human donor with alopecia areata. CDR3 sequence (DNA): TGTGCCTGGAGTGTAGAGGAAAAACTGTTTTTT. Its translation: CAWSVEEKLFF.